This T cell receptor beta chain was recovered during a study of blood T cells in healthy people across ages. Notes on the study in general: Donor CMV infection status was unknown, possibly confounding age-related changes in expanded clonotypes. Considered underestimates were the diversity estimates obtained from one million T cells.

Of note for this clonotype: What it binds is not known.

Each sample provided at least 5 micrograms of extracted total RNA. A sample-barcoded 5' primer and a J-beta primer mix were used in a second PCR of roughly 6 to 12 cycles. Each cDNA molecule was tagged by a template-switch adaptor that had 12 random nucleotides. Via MiXCR, TCRdb re-called the 5' RACE reads, giving one row per CDR3 protein. The repertoire includes 1.2 million to 1.5 million distinct CDR3 sequences, 35% to 45% of them detected once, and approximately 7.9% sits in the top ten. Germline CDR1 reads MNHNS; CDR2 reads SASEGT. J was trimmed by 3 bases and V by 6 bases; bases with no gene match: 11. The CDR3 runs to 16 residues.

Specimen: blood. The source is a woman younger than 30 in good health. V gene TRBV6-1 combines with J gene TRBJ2-1; 7 nucleotides agree with TRBD2. Here the CDR3 reads CASRGFGRGLYNEQFF. The CDR3 region has the DNA TGTGCCAGCAGGGGTTTTGGGAGGGGTCTCTACAATGAGCAGTTCTTC.